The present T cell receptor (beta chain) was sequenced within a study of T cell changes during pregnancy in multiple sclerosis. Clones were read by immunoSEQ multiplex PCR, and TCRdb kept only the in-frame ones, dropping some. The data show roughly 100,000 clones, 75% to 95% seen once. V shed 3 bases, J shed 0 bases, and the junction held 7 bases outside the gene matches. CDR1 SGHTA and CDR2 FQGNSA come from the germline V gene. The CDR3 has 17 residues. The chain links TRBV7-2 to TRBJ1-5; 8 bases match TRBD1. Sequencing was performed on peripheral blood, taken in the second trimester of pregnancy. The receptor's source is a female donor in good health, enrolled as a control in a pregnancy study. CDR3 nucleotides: TGTGCCAGCAGCTTTACAGGGGGAGCACATAGCAATCAGCCCCAGCATTTT. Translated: CASSFTGGAHSNQPQHF. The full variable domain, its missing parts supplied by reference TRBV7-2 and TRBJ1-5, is GAGVSQSPSNKVTEKGKDVELRCDPISGHTALYWYRQSLGQGLEFLIYFQGNSAPDKSGLPSDRFSAERTGGSVSTLTIQRTQQEDSAVYLCASSFTGGAHSNQPQHFGDGTRLSIL.